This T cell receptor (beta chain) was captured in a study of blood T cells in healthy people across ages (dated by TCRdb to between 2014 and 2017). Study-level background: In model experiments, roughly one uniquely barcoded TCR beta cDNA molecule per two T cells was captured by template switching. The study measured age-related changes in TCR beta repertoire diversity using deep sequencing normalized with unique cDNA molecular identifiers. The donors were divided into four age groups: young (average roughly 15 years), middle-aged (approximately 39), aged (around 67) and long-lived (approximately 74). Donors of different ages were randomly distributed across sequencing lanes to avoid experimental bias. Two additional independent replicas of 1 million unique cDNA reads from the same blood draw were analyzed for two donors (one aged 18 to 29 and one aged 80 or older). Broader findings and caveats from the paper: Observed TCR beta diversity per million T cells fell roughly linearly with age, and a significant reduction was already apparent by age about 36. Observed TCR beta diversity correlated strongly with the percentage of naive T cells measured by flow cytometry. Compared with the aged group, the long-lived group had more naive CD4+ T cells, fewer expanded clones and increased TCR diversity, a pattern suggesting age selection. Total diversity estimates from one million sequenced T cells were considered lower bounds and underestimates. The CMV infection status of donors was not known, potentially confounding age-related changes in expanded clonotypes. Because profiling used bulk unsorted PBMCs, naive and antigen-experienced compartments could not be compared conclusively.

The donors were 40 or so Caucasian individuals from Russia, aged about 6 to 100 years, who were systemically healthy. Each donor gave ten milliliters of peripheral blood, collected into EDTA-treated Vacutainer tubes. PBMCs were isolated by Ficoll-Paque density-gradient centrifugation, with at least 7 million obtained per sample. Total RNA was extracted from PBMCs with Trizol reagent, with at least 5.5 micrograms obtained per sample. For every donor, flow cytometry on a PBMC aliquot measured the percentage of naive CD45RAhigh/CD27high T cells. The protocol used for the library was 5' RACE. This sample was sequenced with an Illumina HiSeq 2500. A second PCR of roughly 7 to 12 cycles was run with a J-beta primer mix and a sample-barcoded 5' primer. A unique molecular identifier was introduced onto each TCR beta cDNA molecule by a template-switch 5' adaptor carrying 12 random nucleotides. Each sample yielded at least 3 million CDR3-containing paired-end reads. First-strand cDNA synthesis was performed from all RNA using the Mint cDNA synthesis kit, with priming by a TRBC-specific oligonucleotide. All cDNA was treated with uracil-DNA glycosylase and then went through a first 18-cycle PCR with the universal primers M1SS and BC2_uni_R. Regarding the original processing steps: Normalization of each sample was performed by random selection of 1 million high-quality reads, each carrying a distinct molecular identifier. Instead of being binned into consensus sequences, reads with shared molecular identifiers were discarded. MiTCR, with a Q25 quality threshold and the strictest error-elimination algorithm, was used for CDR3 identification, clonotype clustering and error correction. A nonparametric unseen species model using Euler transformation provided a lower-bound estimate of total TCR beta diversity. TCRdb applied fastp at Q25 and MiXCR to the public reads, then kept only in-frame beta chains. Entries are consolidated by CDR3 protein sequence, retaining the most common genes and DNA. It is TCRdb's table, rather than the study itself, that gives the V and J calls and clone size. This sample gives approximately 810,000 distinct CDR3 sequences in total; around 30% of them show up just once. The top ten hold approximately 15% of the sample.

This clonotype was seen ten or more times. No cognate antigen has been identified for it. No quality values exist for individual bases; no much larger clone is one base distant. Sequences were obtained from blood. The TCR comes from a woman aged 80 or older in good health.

The DNA sequence is TGCAGTGCTAGTAGGCAGCCCACAGATACGCAGTATTTT. Its protein is CSASRQPTDTQYF. This receptor chain uses TRBV20-1 and TRBJ2-3; no D gene can be assigned with confidence. The V end loses 3 bases and the J end loses 2 bases, and a stretch of 9 bases separates them. The CDR3 holds 13 amino acids from the cysteine to the phenylalanine. Just CDR3 DNA is preserved here, 39 bases in frame from base 1. Taken from the germline V gene (reference sequence), the CDR1 and CDR2 loops are DFQATT and SNEGSKA.